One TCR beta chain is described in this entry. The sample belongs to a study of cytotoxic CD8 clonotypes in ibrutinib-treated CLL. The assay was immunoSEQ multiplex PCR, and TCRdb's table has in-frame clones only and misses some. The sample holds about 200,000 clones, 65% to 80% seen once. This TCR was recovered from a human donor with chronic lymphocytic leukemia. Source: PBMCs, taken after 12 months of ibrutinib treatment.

CDR3 sequence (DNA): TGCAGCGTTGATTCAGCAATTACTAACTATGGCTACACCTTC. It is translated as CSVDSAITNYGYTF. The V call is TRBV29-1, the J call TRBJ1-2, with D unclear. The ends were cut back, 3 bases at V and 0 bases at J, with 11 bases in the middle. The CDR3 extends over 14 amino acids. Germline V gene sequence: CDR1 SQVTM, CDR2 ANQGSEA. Based on the CDR3 plus reference TRBV29-1 and TRBJ1-2, the full variable domain is SAVISQKPSRDICQRGTSLTIQCQVDSQVTMMFWYRQQPGQSLTLIATANQGSEATYESGFVIDKFPISRPNLTFSTLTVSNMSPEDSSIYLCSVDSAITNYGYTFGSGTRLTVV.